This is a list of T cell receptor beta chains from one sample in a study of OX40 agonist ivuxolimab in advanced cancers. Generated by immunoSEQ multiplex PCR, the TCRdb table keeps only in-frame clones and is missing some. Of some 70,000 clones listed, around 87% were seen once; the top ten hold roughly 2.7%. Sequenced here: CD4+ or CD8+ T cells sorted from blood, sampled in a trial of the OX40 agonist ivuxolimab. Every receptor here comes from an adult with an advanced solid tumor such as melanoma, head and neck, liver or kidney cancer. Each CDR3 is given with its conserved first and last residue. Fields, in order: V gene, D gene, CDR3 length, J gene, clone size, CDR3 protein, CDR3 DNA. The D gene is left open where the match is weak. Size is stated for part of the rows, as once, few or many counts, or as a class when the clone is expanded.

TRBV18	NA	14	TRBJ1-1	NA	CASSPNSGRTEAFF	TGTGCCAGCTCACCAAACTCGGGGCGAACTGAAGCTTTCTTT
TRBV19	NA	15	TRBJ2-7	few	CASSTGASETYEQYF	TGTGCCAGTAGTACTGGTGCTAGCGAAACCTACGAGCAGTACTTC
TRBV7-2	TRBD1	18	TRBJ2-1	NA	CASSGDRVGSSSYNEQFF	TGTGCCAGCAGCGGGGACAGGGTAGGAAGTAGCTCCTACAATGAGCAGTTCTTC
TRBV11-1	NA	13	TRBJ1-1	few	CASSTQLNTEAFF	TGTGCCAGCAGCACGCAGTTGAACACTGAAGCTTTCTTT
TRBV5-1	NA	13	TRBJ2-3	NA	CASSNTGTPWQYF	TGCGCCAGCAGCAATACCGGGACCCCGTGGCAGTATTTT
TRBV7-2	TRBD1	14	TRBJ2-1	NA	CASSSTGVYNEQFF	TGTGCCAGCAGCTCGACAGGGGTCTACAATGAGCAGTTCTTC
TRBV28	NA	12	TRBJ1-2	NA	CASSFRLSGYTF	TGTGCCAGCAGTTTTCGTCTGAGCGGCTACACCTTC
TRBV5-5	NA	16	TRBJ2-4	NA	CASSLVVGVVKNIQYF	TGTGCCAGCAGCTTGGTGGTGGGAGTGGTCAAAAACATTCAGTACTTC
TRBV5-4	NA	14	TRBJ2-5	NA	CASSSEDLRETQYF	TGTGCCAGCAGCTCAGAGGACCTCCGGGAGACCCAGTACTTC
TRBV6-5	NA	13	TRBJ2-7	once	CASTDSVTYEQYF	TGTGCCAGCACCGACAGTGTGACCTACGAGCAGTACTTC
TRBV2	NA	15	TRBJ1-1	NA	CASSPGAPMNTEAFF	TGTGCCAGCAGTCCCGGAGCGCCGATGAACACTGAAGCTTTCTTT
TRBV5-6	TRBD2	17	TRBJ2-3	NA	CASSFLSSGGGTDTQYF	TGTGCCAGCAGCTTTCTGTCTAGCGGGGGGGGTACAGATACGCAGTATTTT
TRBV2	NA	14	TRBJ1-2	NA	CASSDGVFNYGYTF	TGTGCCAGCAGTGATGGGGTTTTTAACTATGGCTACACCTTC
TRBV5-1	TRBD1	14	TRBJ1-1	NA	CASSSGQSNTEAFF	TGCGCCAGCAGCTCGGGACAGTCGAACACTGAAGCTTTCTTT
TRBV11-3	NA	13	TRBJ1-1	NA	CASSRVVNTEAFF	TGTGCCAGCAGCCGGGTTGTGAACACTGAAGCTTTCTTT
TRBV19	TRBD1	15	TRBJ2-3	NA	CASSIEQDRADTQYF	TGTGCCAGTAGTATAGAGCAAGACAGGGCAGATACGCAGTATTTT
TRBV4-1	NA	18	TRBJ2-1	once	CASSQESVGAGAIGGQFF	TGCGCCAGCAGCCAAGAGTCGGTTGGGGCAGGGGCGATTGGCGGGCAGTTCTTC
TRBV29-1	TRBD1	13	TRBJ2-1	NA	CSVRDRTDNEQFF	TGCAGCGTCCGGGACAGGACCGACAATGAGCAGTTCTTC
TRBV30	NA	14	TRBJ1-5	once	CAWSVGGLGQPQHF	TGTGCCTGGAGTGTTGGTGGGTTAGGACAGCCCCAGCATTTT
TRBV2	NA	14	TRBJ1-5	NA	CASSLGGVNQPQHF	TGTGCCAGCAGTCTCGGGGGGGTCAATCAGCCCCAGCATTTT
TRBV19	NA	12	TRBJ1-5	NA	CASGIGGLPQHF	TGTGCCAGCGGGATCGGGGGTTTACCCCAGCATTTT
TRBV11-1	TRBD2	15	TRBJ2-1	NA	CASTSGTSLYNEQFF	TGTGCCAGCACTAGCGGGACTAGCCTGTACAATGAGCAGTTCTTC
TRBV4-3	NA	15	TRBJ1-6	NA	CASSQDRSLFSPLHF	TGCGCCAGCAGCCAAGATCGGTCCCTTTTTTCACCCCTCCACTTT
TRBV11-3	TRBD2	15	TRBJ2-1	NA	CASSLGTGGGFAQFF	TGTGCCAGCAGCTTAGGAACGGGAGGGGGTTTTGCGCAGTTCTTC
TRBV18	TRBD1	15	TRBJ2-3	NA	CASSPKQGFTDTQYF	TGTGCCAGCTCACCAAAACAGGGGTTCACAGATACGCAGTATTTT
TRBV28	NA	17	TRBJ2-2	NA	CASSLDRQYGPTGELFF	TGTGCCAGCAGTTTAGATCGACAGTATGGTCCCACCGGGGAGCTGTTTTTT
TRBV5-5	NA	15	TRBJ2-7	NA	CASSPDQGGGYEQYF	TGTGCCAGCAGTCCAGACCAGGGTGGGGGCTACGAGCAGTACTTC
TRBV19	TRBD2	15	TRBJ2-1	NA	CASSPPGREILEQFF	TGTGCCAGTAGTCCCCCGGGGCGGGAGATTCTTGAGCAGTTCTTC
TRBV5-6	NA	13	TRBJ1-6	few	CASSLAHNSPLHF	TGTGCCAGCAGCTTGGCCCACAATTCACCCCTCCACTTT
TRBV10-2	TRBD2	16	TRBJ2-1	NA	CASSDHGTRGYNEQFF	TGCGCCAGCAGTGACCACGGGACTAGGGGTTACAATGAGCAGTTCTTC
TRBV18	TRBD1	15	TRBJ1-2	once	CASSPRDSPTYGYTF	TGTGCCAGCTCACCCCGGGACAGCCCCACCTATGGCTACACCTTC
TRBV19	TRBD2	16	TRBJ2-3	NA	CASSIGTSGGADTQYF	TGTGCCAGTAGTATAGGGACTAGCGGAGGTGCAGATACGCAGTATTTT
TRBV6-1	TRBD2	15	TRBJ2-5	NA	CASSELAGILETQYF	TGTGCCAGCAGTGAACTAGCGGGGATCTTGGAGACCCAGTACTTC
TRBV18	NA	12	TRBJ2-1	NA	CASSPDSNEQFF	TGTGCCAGCTCACCGGACAGCAATGAGCAGTTCTTC
TRBV6-1	NA	14	TRBJ1-1	NA	CATSRSTTNTEAFF	TGTGCCACCAGCCGGAGCACGACGAACACTGAAGCTTTCTTT
TRBV7-2	TRBD1	14	TRBJ2-7	NA	CASSSGDRRVEQYF	TGTGCCAGCTCCTCAGGGGACAGACGAGTGGAGCAGTACTTC
TRBV28	NA	13	TRBJ2-7	NA	CASSLAGPREQYF	TGTGCCAGCAGTTTGGCCGGACCTCGGGAGCAGTACTTC
TRBV7-2	NA	17	TRBJ2-7	NA	CASSLVASSLVPYEQYF	TGTGCCAGCAGCTTAGTGGCATCTTCCCTAGTTCCCTACGAGCAGTACTTC
TRBV6-6	NA	15	TRBJ1-2	NA	CASTGGIGGNYGYTF	TGTGCCAGCACCGGCGGAATAGGAGGAAACTATGGCTACACCTTC
TRBV9	NA	15	TRBJ1-6	few	CASSVDLRSNSPLHF	TGTGCCAGCAGCGTAGACCTACGTAGTAATTCACCCCTCCACTTT
TRBV7-2	NA	15	TRBJ1-4	NA	CASSLAGANERKLFF	TGTGCCAGCAGCTTAGCAGGGGCCAATGAAAGAAAACTGTTTTTT
TRBV7-6	NA	13	TRBJ2-7	few	CASSLKGSYEQYF	TGTGCCAGCAGCTTAAAGGGCAGCTACGAGCAGTACTTC
TRBV28	NA	16	TRBJ2-1	NA	CASSFSLTGKRNEQFF	TGTGCCAGCAGTTTTTCTTTAACAGGGAAACGGAATGAGCAGTTCTTC
TRBV2	NA	12	TRBJ2-7	NA	CASSEFAAEQYF	TGTGCCAGCAGTGAGTTTGCAGCCGAGCAGTACTTC
TRBV5-4	TRBD1	15	TRBJ2-7	NA	CASSLKGQVPYEQYF	TGTGCCAGCAGCTTGAAAGGACAGGTACCCTACGAGCAGTACTTC
TRBV10-3	NA	16	TRBJ2-2	NA	CAISDSISRNTGELFF	TGTGCCATCAGTGATTCTATATCCCGCAACACCGGGGAGCTGTTTTTT
TRBV6-1	NA	11	TRBJ2-7	NA	CASSFHYEQYF	TGTGCCAGCAGTTTCCACTACGAGCAGTACTTC
TRBV11-2	TRBD1	14	TRBJ2-7	few	CASMGTGLSYEQYF	TGTGCCAGCATGGGGACAGGGTTATCCTACGAGCAGTACTTC
TRBV5-1	TRBD2	15	TRBJ2-3	NA	CATSTSGSSTDTQYF	TGCGCCACGTCAACTAGCGGGAGTTCTACAGATACGCAGTATTTT
TRBV5-6	NA	13	TRBJ2-3	NA	CASGPFPGDTQYF	TGTGCCAGCGGGCCTTTCCCGGGGGATACGCAGTATTTT
TRBV6-6	NA	16	TRBJ1-5	NA	CASSYSGTGGNQPQHF	TGTGCCAGCAGTTACTCGGGAACTGGGGGAAATCAGCCCCAGCATTTT
TRBV6-1	TRBD2	16	TRBJ2-7	NA	CASSEGTSGLTYEQYF	TGTGCCAGCAGTGAAGGGACTAGCGGGTTAACCTACGAGCAGTACTTC
TRBV11-2	TRBD2	15	TRBJ2-5	NA	CASSDWTSGGQTQYF	TGTGCCAGCAGCGACTGGACTAGCGGGGGGCAGACCCAGTACTTC
TRBV2	NA	15	TRBJ1-5	NA	CASRRVGTSNQPQHF	TGTGCCAGCAGGAGGGTCGGTACGAGCAATCAGCCCCAGCATTTT
TRBV28	NA	16	TRBJ2-1	NA	CASRTRRPGVYNEQFF	TGTGCCAGCAGAACTAGGCGGCCGGGGGTTTACAATGAGCAGTTCTTC
TRBV5-1	NA	16	TRBJ2-7	NA	CASSLGSGPSSYEQYF	TGCGCCAGCAGCTTGGGTTCGGGACCGAGCTCCTACGAGCAGTACTTC
TRBV25-1	NA	15	TRBJ1-2	NA	CASSERDKHYYGYTF	TGTGCCAGCAGTGAAAGGGATAAGCACTACTATGGCTACACCTTC
TRBV12-5	TRBD2	15	TRBJ2-3	NA	CASGLGGLGADTQYF	TGTGCTAGTGGTTTGGGGGGACTAGGGGCAGATACGCAGTATTTT
TRBV10-1	TRBD2	13	TRBJ2-5	once	CASSVAGEETQYF	TGCGCCAGCAGTGTAGCGGGAGAAGAGACCCAGTACTTC
TRBV5-6	NA	12	TRBJ1-1	NA	CASSRDVTEAFF	TGTGCCAGTAGCCGGGACGTTACTGAAGCTTTCTTT